These 32 T cell receptor beta chains originate from one sample sequenced in a study of CD8+ T cells in alopecia areata. Reverse transcription of extracted RNA yielded cDNA, which provided the sequencing template. The data were produced by immunoSEQ multiplex PCR, yet TCRdb's version contains in-frame clones alone and is incomplete. The data show hundreds of thousands of clones, with nearly 60% seen just once and about 1.7% held by the top ten. The sample's treatment: oral pan-JAK inhibitor, 5-10 mg twice daily. This material consisted of CD4+ T cells sorted from blood, taken at week 24, from a patient treated with tofacitinib. The receptor set was obtained from a human donor with alopecia areata.

This clone has a handful of counts. The same CDR3 is also encoded by other DNA sequences in this sample. The chain recombines TRBV9 with TRBJ2-7, with TRBD1 identical over 9 bases. Per germline, CDR1 SGDLS and CDR2 YYNGEE. The CDR3 is 14 residues long. V gave up 4 bases and J gave up 1 base; unmatched junction bases: 3. The CDR3 DNA reads TGTGCCAGCAGCCTGGGACAGGGATCCTACGAGCAGTACTTC. Its translation is CASSLGQGSYEQYF. The whole variable domain, filled in from reference TRBV9 and TRBJ2-7, reads DSGVTQTPKHLITATGQRVTLRCSPRSGDLSVYWYQQSLDQGLQFLIQYYNGEERAKGNILERFSAQQFPDLHSELNLSSLELGDSALYFCASSLGQGSYEQYFGPGTRLTVT.

This chain links TRBV9 with TRBJ2-1, with D possibly called TRBD1 or TRBD2 (5 bases each). This CDR3 has 17 residues. V was trimmed by 2 bases and J by 0 bases, leaving 15 bases between them. The germline gives CDR1 SGDLS, CDR2 YYNGEE. The CDR3 DNA is TGTGCCAGCAGCGTCTCTCTTCGGGGCCGCTCCTACAATGAGCAGTTCTTC. As protein: CASSVSLRGRSYNEQFF.

The chain employs TRBV25-1 and TRBJ1-2; TRBD1 might be the D (6 bases). With 8 bases removed from V and 0 bases from J, the gap between germline ends came to 13 bases. Per germline, CDR1 MGHDK and CDR2 SYGVNS. This CDR3 comprises 14 residues. The CDR3 DNA sequence: TGTGCCAGCGGGGGGCAGGATGCTAACTATGGCTACACCTTC. Its translation is CASGGQDANYGYTF.

About this clone: One end of the junction does not line up with germline, which may come from a read error. The rearrangement joins TRBV11-2 to TRBJ2-5; D gene unclear. CDR1 is SGHAT, CDR2 FQNNGV, per germline. There are 14 residues in the CDR3. The CDR3 DNA reads TGTGCCAGCACCTTAATGGGGATGGGCGAGACCCAGTACTTC. It encodes CASTLMGMGETQYF. The whole variable domain, filled in from reference TRBV11-2 and TRBJ2-5, reads EAGVAQSPRYKIIEKRQSVAFWCNPISGHATLYWYQQILGQGPKLLIQFQNNGVVDDSQLPKDRFSAERLKGVDSTLKIQPAKLEDSAVYLCASTLMGMGETQYFGPGTRLLVL.

CDR3 nucleotide sequence: TGTGCCTGGAGGCCCCGGGGACAGGTTGCAACTAATGAAAAACTGTTTTTT. This codes for CAWRPRGQVATNEKLFF. The rearrangement joins TRBV30 to TRBJ1-4; TRBD1 aligns across 8 bases. The CDR3 contains 17 residues. J gave up 0 bases and V 3 bases, and 9 bases lay outside the gene matches. CDR1 is GTSNPN, CDR2 SVGIG, per germline (reference sequence).

This clone has a count of ten or more. This chain connects TRBV28 to TRBJ1-5; weak D call: TRBD1 (6 bases). This CDR3 region has 15 residues. Trimming stripped 10 bases from V and 1 base from J, with 17 bases between. Per germline, CDR1 MDHEN and CDR2 SYDVKM. CDR3 nucleotide sequence: TGTGCCACCTGGGTCGGGGGGGCAAGCAATCAGCCCCAGCATTTT. This encodes CATWVGGASNQPQHF.

The genes are TRBV29-1 and TRBJ2-5; D gene ambiguous. TRBJ2-7 explains the end of the DNA better; the J call may be wrong. The CDR3 spans 10 residues. CDR1 and CDR2 from the germline V gene are SQVTM and ANQGSEA. CDR3 sequence reads: CSARNYEQYF. The CDR3 nucleotides read TGCAGCGCGAGGAACTACGAGCAGTACTTC.

V and J are TRBV6-5 and TRBJ1-6, with D tentatively TRBD1 (5 bases). Per the germline V gene, CDR1 is MNHEY and CDR2 is SVGAGI. V lost 8 bases and J lost 7, with 9 bases in between. The CDR3 covers 12 residues. Here the CDR3 DNA reads TGTGCCAGCTACGACAGAAATTCACCCCTCCACTTT. Translation: CASYDRNSPLHF.

The chain uses TRBV28 and TRBJ1-1; 9 bases fit TRBD1. The V gene end was trimmed by 6 bases and the J gene end by 7 bases; junction bases not matched to a gene: 9. Per the germline V gene, CDR1 is MDHEN and CDR2 is SYDVKM. The CDR3 spans 14 residues. CDR3 sequence (DNA): TGTGCCAGCAGGACCGGGACAGGGACCTATGAAGCTTTCTTT. It yields the protein CASRTGTGTYEAFF.

This clone was recorded a few times. The chain employs TRBV7-2 and TRBJ2-4; 7 nucleotides agree with TRBD2. Germline CDR1 SGHTA, CDR2 FQGNSA. The J segment lost 0 bases and the V segment lost 8 bases, leaving 7 bases of the junction unmatched. This CDR3 spans 15 amino acids. CDR3 DNA sequence: TGTGCCAGCGGAACTAGCGTAGTAGCCAAAAACATTCAGTACTTC. This translates into CASGTSVVAKNIQYF.

In its sample, this clone was seen many times. The chain has TRBV7-2 and TRBJ2-3; 9 bases match TRBD1. The CDR3 is 15 amino acids. With V trimmed by 8 bases and J by 1 base, 7 bases remained unmatched. CDR1 is SGHTA, CDR2 FQGNSA, per germline. The CDR3 nucleotides read TGTGCCAGCTGCCTTCGACAGGGGGGCACAGATACGCAGTATTTT. Amino acid sequence: CASCLRQGGTDTQYF.

V gene TRBV7-9 combines with J gene TRBJ2-7, with TRBD1 matching over 7 bases. The germline V gene encodes CDR1 SEHNR and CDR2 FQNEAQ (reference sequence). The CDR3 runs to 13 residues. Germline trimming cut 5 bases from V and 6 bases from J; bases unmatched to any gene: 7. As DNA, the CDR3 is TGTGCCAGCAGCCAAACGGGACAGCCCGAGCAGTACTTC. This sequence encodes CASSQTGQPEQYF.

The V call is TRBV5-1, the J call TRBJ2-1; D might be TRBD1 (5 bases). Germline values: CDR1 SGHRS, CDR2 YFSETQ. The CDR3 totals 16 residues. Deletions cut 0 bases from V and 3 bases from J, with 13 bases between. The CDR3 loop reads CASSLADRAYYNEQFF. CDR3 nucleotide sequence: TGCGCCAGCAGCTTGGCAGACAGAGCCTACTACAATGAGCAGTTCTTC.

This chain connects TRBV2 to TRBJ2-1; possibly TRBD2 for D (6 bases). Germline V gives CDR1 SNHLY, CDR2 FYNNEI. The germline V and J ends were trimmed by 1 base and 2 bases, with 9 bases remaining between them. The CDR3 is 15 amino acids. CDR3 coding DNA: TGTGCCAGCAGTGAAGTGGCGGGACCCTACAATGAGCAGTTCTTC. Amino acid sequence: CASSEVAGPYNEQFF.

This chain uses TRBV7-9 with TRBJ2-2, with D possibly TRBD1 on 6 matching bases. CDR1 is SEHNR, CDR2 FQNEAQ, per germline (reference sequence). The V end lost 5 bases, the J end lost 7 bases, and 17 bases lay between the germline ends. The CDR3 runs 15 residues. CDR3 in DNA: TGTGCCAGCAGCGCCGGGACAACCAAAATCGGGGAGCTGTTTTTT. Amino acids: CASSAGTTKIGELFF.

This clone has only a few counts. This chain links TRBV4-3 with TRBJ1-1, with TRBD1 matching over 8 bases. CDR3 size: 13 residues. The V segment lost 0 bases and the J segment 8 bases; nucleotides outside the gene matches: 2. CDR1 is LGHNA, CDR2 YSLEER, per germline. The CDR3 reads CASSQDRDREAFF. The CDR3 bases are TGCGCCAGCAGCCAAGATAGGGACAGGGAAGCTTTCTTT.

The chain couples TRBV6-6 to TRBJ2-2; either TRBD1 or TRBD2 may supply D (5 bases each). There are 16 residues in the CDR3. The V gene's germline CDR1 is MNHNY and CDR2 SVGAGI (reference sequence). V was cut by 2 bases and J by 7 bases, with 17 bases left in between. CDR3 DNA: TGTGCCAGCAGTTACGGTGGCGCAGGGACGGGCGGGGAGCTGTTTTTT. Residues: CASSYGGAGTGGELFF.

This clone has just one count. Relative to the germline gene, one junction end is altered; a read error may explain this. The chain joins TRBV7-7 to TRBJ1-1; D unresolved. Per germline, CDR1 SSHAT and CDR2 FNYEAQ (reference sequence). CDR3 length: 13 amino acids. DNA of the CDR3: TGTGCTAGCAGCAGAACAATGAACACTGAAGCTTTCTTT. Protein: CASSRTMNTEAFF.

This clone was seen a handful of times. One end of the junction fails to match germline, which may point to a read error. This chain links TRBV5-1 with TRBJ2-4, with TRBD1 as a possible D gene (5 bases). The germline CDR1 and CDR2 sequences are SGHRS and YFSETQ. This CDR3 is 18 amino acids long. CDR3 DNA sequence: TGCGCCAGCAGCTTGGGCCACGGGCCGCTAGGGGCCAAAAGCATTCAGTACTTC. Residues: CASSLGHGPLGAKSIQYF. The whole variable domain, remainder taken from reference TRBV5-1 and TRBJ2-4, is KAGVTQTPRYLIKTRGQQVTLSCSPISGHRSVSWYQQTPGQGLQFLFEYFSETQRNKGNFPGRFSGRQFSNSRSEMNVSTLELGDSALYLCASSLGHGPLGAKSIQYFGAGTRLSVL.

The DNA for the CDR3 is TGTGCCAGCAGCTCCCGTGGACTAGCGGGGGGTCACACAGATACGCAGTATTTT. It codes for CASSSRGLAGGHTDTQYF. The chain carries TRBV11-3 and TRBJ2-3; 14 nucleotides match TRBD2. Germline V lookup: CDR1 SGHNT, CDR2 YENEEA. V lost 4 bases and J lost 2; bases outside the gene matches: 8. The CDR3 is made up of 18 amino acids.

This clone has just a few counts. One junction end does not reproduce the germline sequence, and a read error may be involved. The CDR3 sequence is CASSQGQLQETQYF. CDR3 DNA sequence: TGTGCTAGCAGCCAAGGACAGTTACAAGAGACCCAGTACTTC. The chain carries TRBV7-7 and TRBJ2-5, with D possibly being TRBD1 (6 bases). The germline CDR1 and CDR2 sequences are SSHAT and FNYEAQ (reference sequence). The CDR3 loop spans 14 amino acids.

V and J are TRBV14 and TRBJ1-5, with D possibly TRBD1 on 6 matching bases. CDR1 SGHDN and CDR2 FVKESK come from the germline V gene. V was trimmed by 4 bases and J by 4 bases, leaving 8 bases between them. This CDR3 has 13 amino acids. The CDR3 region is CASSRGGNQPQHF. The CDR3 nucleotides read TGTGCCAGCAGCCGAGGGGGGAATCAGCCCCAGCATTTT.

The chain carries TRBV7-9 and TRBJ1-6; D remains ambiguous. V dropped 3 bases and J dropped 5 bases, with 11 bases sitting between them. This CDR3 spans 15 amino acids. Per germline, CDR1 SEHNR and CDR2 FQNEAQ (reference sequence). CDR3 in DNA: TGTGCCAGCAGCTTCGGACCTAGCCATAATTCACCCCTCCACTTT. This codes for CASSFGPSHNSPLHF. Together with reference TRBV7-9 and TRBJ1-6, the CDR3 gives the full variable domain: DTGVSQNPRHKITKRGQNVTFRCDPISEHNRLYWYRQTLGQGPEFLTYFQNEAQLEKSRLLSDRFSAERPKGSFSTLEIQRTEQGDSAMYLCASSFGPSHNSPLHFGNGTRLTVT.

The rearrangement uses TRBV29-1 and TRBJ1-2; tentative D call: TRBD1 (6 bases). The CDR3 has 17 amino acids. The germline V and J ends were trimmed by 4 bases and 3 bases, with 24 bases remaining between them. Per germline, CDR1 SQVTM and CDR2 ANQGSEA. The DNA for the CDR3 is TGCAGCGTTGTAATTTCGCCGGGGGCGAGGTCGGACTATGGCTACACCTTC. Residues: CSVVISPGARSDYGYTF.

This clone was picked up a small number of times. This same CDR3 is encoded by further DNA sequences in the sample. The V gene is TRBV5-1, the J gene TRBJ1-2; D perhaps matches TRBD1 (6 bases). The CDR3 is 13 amino acids. Deletions cut 0 bases from V and 3 bases from J, with 6 bases between. Germline V gives CDR1 SGHRS, CDR2 YFSETQ. The CDR3, as DNA: TGCGCCAGCAGCTTGGACAGGGACTATGGCTACACCTTC. Translating it yields CASSLDRDYGYTF.

V usage is TRBV28 and J usage is TRBJ1-5, with 9 bases that match TRBD1. V lost 5 bases to trimming and J lost 4 bases; unmatched junction nucleotides: 9. This CDR3 is built from 16 residues. Germline CDR1 reads MDHEN; CDR2 reads SYDVKM. Here the CDR3 DNA reads TGTGCCAGCAGTGACTCCGGGACAGGGAGGAATCAGCCCCAGCATTTT. Translated: CASSDSGTGRNQPQHF.

The V call is TRBV7-2, the J call TRBJ1-1; no clear D. This CDR3 contains 14 residues. V gave up 1 base and J gave up 0 bases, with 6 bases separating them. Per the germline V gene, CDR1 is SGHTA and CDR2 is FQGNSA. The CDR3 nucleotides are TGTGCCAGCAGCTTAGGGCGGATGAACACTGAAGCTTTCTTT. Amino acids: CASSLGRMNTEAFF.

On this clone: Sequence at one end of the junction differs from germline and may be a read error. The chain recombines TRBV5-6 with TRBJ2-7; no reliable D call. CDR1 is SGHDT and CDR2 is YYEEEE in the germline V gene. The CDR3 contains 14 residues. The CDR3 coding sequence is TGTACCAGCAGCCCCCCGGGTCACTGGTACGAGCAGTACTTC. This gives the protein CTSSPPGHWYEQYF.

The chain carries TRBV5-1 and TRBJ2-5; tentative D call: TRBD1 (6 bases). The germline gives CDR1 SGHRS, CDR2 YFSETQ. The CDR3 contains 13 residues. Trimming cost V 0 bases and J 4 bases, with 7 bases left between them. The CDR3 DNA is TGCGCCAGCAGCTTGGAGGGGGTAGAGACCCAGTACTTC. Its translation is CASSLEGVETQYF.

On this clone: Other DNA sequences in the sample encode the same CDR3. The rearrangement links TRBV30 to TRBJ2-3; a weak D match, TRBD1 (6 bases). CDR3 size: 13 residues. The germline V gene encodes CDR1 GTSNPN and CDR2 SVGIG (reference sequence). Trimming left V 2 bases short and J 2 bases short, with 8 bases between. CDR3 loop: CAWSLGATDTQYF. The CDR3 bases are TGTGCCTGGAGTTTGGGGGCCACAGATACGCAGTATTTT.

The rearrangement links TRBV5-6 to TRBJ2-7; D gene unclear. Germline lookup yields CDR1 SGHDT and CDR2 YYEEEE. The CDR3 contains 14 residues. Trimming stripped 0 bases from V and 3 bases from J, with 10 bases between. The CDR3: CASSLGGVIYEQYF. CDR3 DNA: TGTGCCAGCAGCTTGGGCGGCGTCATCTACGAGCAGTACTTC.

The chain employs TRBV30 and TRBJ1-5, with D hard to call. Trimming cost V 0 bases and J 4 bases, with 7 bases left between them. The germline V gene encodes CDR1 GTSNPN and CDR2 SVGIG (reference sequence). The CDR3 runs 13 residues. The CDR3 sequence: CAWSVPDNQPQHF. As DNA, the CDR3 is TGTGCCTGGAGTGTACCAGATAATCAGCCCCAGCATTTT.